What follows are 20 T cell receptor beta chains derived from one specimen sequenced in a study of identical twins (dated by TCRdb to the mid-2010s). Library preparation was by 5' RACE. TCRdb lists the instrument as Illumina HiSeq 2000. TCRdb reprocessed the public reads (quality trimming at Q25 with fastp, clone calling with MiXCR) and kept in-frame beta chains. CDR3 protein sequences are deduplicated, and each keeps its most common genes and DNA. The sample has roughly 260,000 distinct CDR3 sequences on record, approximately 8% of them singletons. The ten largest make up roughly 5.4% of the sample. This sample also belongs to another study, concerning yellow fever vaccine responses in identical twins.

The sample was CD8+ T cells sorted from blood. These receptors all stem from a woman younger than 30 in good health.

This clonotype was counted ten times or more. The gene calls are TRBV5-1 and TRBJ1-5; D is ambiguous. This CDR3 comprises 13 residues. The V end was cut by 0 bases, the J end by 4 bases, with 5 bases between. CDR1 is SGHRS and CDR2 is YFSETQ in the germline V gene. CDR3 protein: CASSLEANQPQHF. For the CDR3, the DNA is TGCGCCAGCAGCTTGGAGGCAAATCAGCCCCAGCATTTT.

The chain joins TRBV7-6 to TRBJ2-1, with D maybe TRBD2 (5 bases). V gave up 5 bases and J gave up 5 bases, with 10 bases separating them. Germline CDR1 reads SGHVS; CDR2 reads FNYEAQ. This CDR3 contains 13 residues. In DNA, the CDR3 is TGTGCCAGCAGCATAAGACTACACAATGAGCAGTTCTTC. Residues: CASSIRLHNEQFF.

This clonotype occurred many times. The rearrangement uses TRBV12-3 or TRBV12-4 and TRBJ2-5; the D gene is possibly TRBD2 (5 bases). Trimming cost V 8 bases and J 0 bases, with 10 bases left between them. The length of the CDR3 is 13 residues. The CDR3 nucleotides read TGTGCCAGCTCCTCCGGGAACCAAGAGACCCAGTACTTC. It translates to CASSSGNQETQYF.

The chain couples TRBV20-1 to TRBJ1-2, with no clear D. Germline assignment: CDR1 DFQATT and CDR2 SNEGSKA (reference sequence). The V and J ends lost 3 bases and 4 bases respectively, with 21 bases between them. This CDR3 has 16 amino acids. The CDR3 loop reads CSASNLVDYLIYGYTF. The CDR3 nucleotides read TGCAGTGCTAGCAACTTGGTAGACTATTTGATCTATGGCTACACCTTC.

Ten or more counts support this clonotype. The chain has TRBV28 and TRBJ2-7; a possible D gene is TRBD2 (5 bases). Germline assignment: CDR1 MDHEN and CDR2 SYDVKM. Trimming removed 7 bases from V and 3 bases from J, with 13 bases in between. This CDR3 region has 13 residues. CDR3 in amino acids: CASNSHRDYEQYV. CDR3 sequence (DNA): TGTGCCAGCAACAGCCACCGGGACTACGAGCAGTACGTC.

The rearrangement joins TRBV6-1 to TRBJ1-4; D is possibly TRBD1 (6 bases). Germline V gene data show CDR1 as MNHNS and CDR2 as SASEGT. V gave up 4 bases and J gave up 3 bases, with 6 bases separating them. The CDR3 runs 13 residues. This chain's CDR3 is CASSGTANEKLFF. The CDR3 DNA sequence: TGTGCCAGCAGTGGGACAGCTAATGAAAAACTGTTTTTT.

This clonotype appeared a few times. The chain employs TRBV10-2 and TRBJ2-3; TRBD2 aligns across 7 bases. The CDR3 spans 17 residues. Trimming at V came to 0 bases and at J to 2 bases, leaving 8 bases not matched to a gene. Germline assignment: CDR1 WSHSY and CDR2 SAAADI. In DNA form, the CDR3 reads TGCGCCAGCAGTGAGTCGGCTAGCGGCCTCTTCACAGATACGCAGTATTTT. It codes for CASSESASGLFTDTQYF.

The J gene is TRBJ2-1, the V gene TRBV3-1; D is unresolved. CDR1 and CDR2 (germline): LGHDT, YNNKEL (reference sequence). The CDR3 is made up of 16 amino acids. V was shortened by 4 bases and J by 0 bases, with 13 bases between the two germline ends. CDR3 DNA sequence: TGTGCCAGCAGCCCCGAGGACCTCGTCTCCTACAATGAGCAGTTCTTC. Protein: CASSPEDLVSYNEQFF.

This clonotype came up many times. The rearrangement uses TRBV4-1 and TRBJ2-1; the D is unclear. V was shortened by 0 bases and J by 1 base, with 13 bases between the two germline ends. The germline V gene has CDR1 MGHRA and CDR2 YSYEKL. The CDR3 has 17 amino acids. CDR3 region: CASSQEHGTASYNEQFF. CDR3 nucleotides: TGCGCCAGCAGCCAAGAACACGGTACGGCATCCTACAATGAGCAGTTCTTC.

This chain connects TRBV4-1 to TRBJ2-1; D may be TRBD2 (6 bases). Germline assignment: CDR1 MGHRA and CDR2 YSYEKL. V was trimmed by 0 bases and J by 6 bases, leaving 12 bases between them. The CDR3 is made up of 15 amino acids. The DNA of the CDR3 is TGCGCCAGCAGCCAAGAAGGGACTCCTCGCAATGAGCAGTTCTTC. Residues: CASSQEGTPRNEQFF.

This clonotype has just a few counts. This chain links TRBV29-1 with TRBJ1-2; 9 nucleotides agree with TRBD1. The CDR3 totals 12 residues. Germline loops: CDR1 SQVTM, CDR2 ANQGSEA. Unmatched junction bases numbered 5, after V lost 6 bases and J lost 6 bases. CDR3 nucleotide sequence: TGCAGCGTCCCCCGGGACAGGGATGGCTACACCTTC. Its protein is CSVPRDRDGYTF.

This clonotype was seen only a few times. V gene TRBV15 combines with J gene TRBJ2-5; D may be TRBD1 (5 bases). There are 14 residues in the CDR3. The V and J ends lost 0 bases and 2 bases respectively, with 7 bases between them. The germline V gene has CDR1 LNHNV and CDR2 YYDKDF (reference sequence). This chain's CDR3 is CATSRDRTQETQYF. The CDR3, as DNA: TGTGCCACCAGCAGAGATAGGACACAAGAGACCCAGTACTTC.

This clonotype has ten or more counts. The chain recombines TRBV20-1 with TRBJ2-7; TRBD2 is a possible D gene (5 bases). CDR1 and CDR2 from the germline V gene are DFQATT and SNEGSKA (reference sequence). The CDR3 has 11 residues. Deletions cut 7 bases from V and 4 bases from J, with 11 bases between. The DNA for the CDR3 is TGCAGTGTACGAGGCGGGTACGAGCAGTACGTC. Translation: CSVRGGYEQYV.

This clonotype showed up many times. The chain employs TRBV20-1 and TRBJ2-7; TRBD1 is a possible D gene (5 bases). CDR3 length equals 14 residues. V shed 3 bases and J shed 4 bases, with 16 bases lying between them. The germline CDR1 and CDR2 sequences are DFQATT and SNEGSKA (reference sequence). For the CDR3, the DNA is TGCAGTGCTAGGAAGGGGAACACTGATTACGAGCAGTACGTC. Translated, it gives CSARKGNTDYEQYV.

The chain uses TRBV20-1 and TRBJ2-2; D is unclear. Germline CDR1 is DFQATT and CDR2 is SNEGSKA (reference sequence). This CDR3 contains 14 residues. V lost 0 bases, J lost 3 bases, and 8 bases lay in between. The CDR3 nucleotides are TGCAGTGCTAGAGATGAGGCCTACACCGGGGAGCTGTTTTTT. As protein: CSARDEAYTGELFF.

The CDR3 region is CSARSRTSYEQYF. CDR3 nucleotides: TGCAGTGCTAGATCCCGGACGTCCTACGAGCAGTACTTC. The chain is built from TRBV20-1 and TRBJ2-7; no reliable D call. CDR1 DFQATT and CDR2 SNEGSKA come from the germline V gene (reference sequence). V lost 2 bases to trimming and J lost 1 base, with 9 bases between them. The CDR3 length is 13 residues.

The chain employs TRBV3-1 and TRBJ2-7; 8 nucleotides agree with TRBD2. Looked up from germline, CDR1 is LGHDT and CDR2 is YNNKEL (reference sequence). V shed 4 bases, J shed 6 bases, and the junction held 17 bases outside the gene matches. There are 17 residues in the CDR3. The CDR3 loop is CASSPLRAGVNSFEQYF. Written as DNA, the CDR3 is TGTGCCAGCAGCCCATTAAGAGCGGGAGTTAATTCTTTCGAGCAGTACTTC.

This chain joins TRBV12-3 or TRBV12-4 and TRBJ1-3; 7 positions agree with TRBD1. This CDR3 spans 16 amino acids. V dropped 5 bases and J dropped 0; count of bases not matched to a gene: 7. The DNA of the CDR3 is TGTGCCAGCAGTATCAACAGGGGTCCCTCTGGAAACACCATATATTTT. Protein sequence: CASSINRGPSGNTIYF.

The V gene is TRBV9, the J gene TRBJ2-5; 11 nucleotides agree with TRBD2. The ends lost 4 bases at V and 5 bases at J; junction bases unmatched: 4. The CDR3 consists of 14 residues. The germline V gene encodes CDR1 SGDLS and CDR2 YYNGEE. The CDR3 reads CASSPPSGRETQYF. In DNA form, the CDR3 reads TGTGCCAGCAGCCCGCCTAGCGGGAGGGAGACCCAGTACTTC.

CDR3 amino acids: CASSQRGTGELFF. The DNA for the CDR3 is TGTGCCAGCAGCCAAAGAGGAACCGGGGAGCTGTTTTTT. The chain links TRBV14 to TRBJ2-2, with D uncertain. The CDR3 runs to 13 residues. Germline CDR1 is SGHDN and CDR2 is FVKESK. Trimming removed 2 bases from V and 5 bases from J, with 6 bases in between.